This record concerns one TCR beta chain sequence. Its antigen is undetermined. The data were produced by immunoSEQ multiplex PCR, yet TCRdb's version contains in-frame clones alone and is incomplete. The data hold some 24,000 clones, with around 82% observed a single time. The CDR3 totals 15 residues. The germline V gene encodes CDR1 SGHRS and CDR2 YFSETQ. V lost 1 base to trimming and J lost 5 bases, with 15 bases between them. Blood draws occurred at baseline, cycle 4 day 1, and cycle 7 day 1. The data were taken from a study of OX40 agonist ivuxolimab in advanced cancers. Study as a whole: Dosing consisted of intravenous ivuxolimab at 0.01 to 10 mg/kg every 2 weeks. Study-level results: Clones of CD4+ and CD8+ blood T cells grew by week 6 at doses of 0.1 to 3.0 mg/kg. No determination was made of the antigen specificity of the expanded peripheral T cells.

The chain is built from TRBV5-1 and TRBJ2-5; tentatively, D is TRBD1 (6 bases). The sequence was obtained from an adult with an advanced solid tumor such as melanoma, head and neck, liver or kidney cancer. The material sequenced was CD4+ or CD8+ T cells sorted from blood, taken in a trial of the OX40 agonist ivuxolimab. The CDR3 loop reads CASSLFGQNLETQYF. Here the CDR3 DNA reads TGCGCCAGCAGCTTGTTCGGACAGAATCTGGAGACCCAGTACTTC. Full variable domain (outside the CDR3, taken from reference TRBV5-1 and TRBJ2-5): KAGVTQTPRYLIKTRGQQVTLSCSPISGHRSVSWYQQTPGQGLQFLFEYFSETQRNKGNFPGRFSGRQFSNSRSEMNVSTLELGDSALYLCASSLFGQNLETQYFGPGTRLLVL.